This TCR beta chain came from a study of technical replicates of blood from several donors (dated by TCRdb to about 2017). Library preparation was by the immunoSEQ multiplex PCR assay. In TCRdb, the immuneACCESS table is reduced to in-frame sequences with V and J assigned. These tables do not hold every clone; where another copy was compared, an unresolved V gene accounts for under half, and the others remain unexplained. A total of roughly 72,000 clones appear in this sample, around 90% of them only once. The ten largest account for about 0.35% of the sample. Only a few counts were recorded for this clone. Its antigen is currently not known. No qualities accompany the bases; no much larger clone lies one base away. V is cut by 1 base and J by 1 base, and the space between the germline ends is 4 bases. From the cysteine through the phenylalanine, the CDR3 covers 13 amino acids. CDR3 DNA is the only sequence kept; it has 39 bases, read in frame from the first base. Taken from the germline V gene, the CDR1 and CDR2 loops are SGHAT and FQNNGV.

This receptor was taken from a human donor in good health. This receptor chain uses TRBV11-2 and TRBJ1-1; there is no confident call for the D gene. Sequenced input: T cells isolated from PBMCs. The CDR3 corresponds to CASSLGQNTEAFF. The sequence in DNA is TGTGCCAGCAGCTTAGGTCAGAACACTGAAGCTTTCTTT.